This T cell receptor (beta chain) was sequenced in a study of regulatory T cells in long-lasting Graves disease. Germline-derived CDR1 and CDR2 are SNHLY and FYNNEI. The V end lost 6 bases, the J end lost 2 bases, and 12 bases lay between the germline ends. This CDR3 is built from 14 residues. The time point is: persistent/refractory GD, antithyroid drugs over 5 years with positive TRAb. Making the TCR library involved RNA that had been extracted from PBMCs. A blood draw put around 9.3 milliliters of peripheral blood into EDTA tubes. CDR3-region Arm-PCR and iRepertoire HTBI primers produced the TCR beta libraries. One entry per CDR3 protein, called by TCRdb with MiXCR from the multiplex PCR reads. The table has around 500,000 distinct CDR3 sequences, around 21% seen once. Details on this clonotype: Its target is not known.

Study-wide results and limits: Sampling was limited to peripheral blood rather than thyroid tissue. Persistent cases favored TRBV28, TRBJ1-2 and TRBJ2-5.

The clonotype was recovered from a female donor with Graves disease. The starting material was peripheral blood mononuclear cells (PBMCs), obtained when the disease was refractory, from a patient treated with antithyroid drugs. This sequence joins TRBV2 and TRBJ2-3, with D perhaps being TRBD1 or TRBD2 (6 bases each). This chain's CDR3 is CASRRGTYTDTQYF. CDR3 DNA: TGTGCCAGCAGAAGGGGGACTTACACAGATACGCAGTATTTT.